The rows below give T cell receptor beta chains drawn from one sample of a study of siplizumab effects on memory and regulatory T cells. The assay was immunoSEQ multiplex PCR, and TCRdb's table has in-frame clones only and misses some. The sample lists around 100,000 clones; 93% were seen once. The sequencing input was Tregs sorted from blood. Receptor source: a human donor in good health. CDR3s include the opening cysteine and the closing phenylalanine or tryptophan. A D gene is named only where the DNA matches it firmly. Rows give clone size only sometimes, using once, few, many, or a class for an expanded clone.

V	J	size	D	DNA	CDR3
TRBV5-1	TRBJ2-7	NA	TRBD1	TGCGCCAGCAGCCGCCCGACAGGGGCCTACGAGCAGTACTTC	CASSRPTGAYEQYF
TRBV7-2	TRBJ2-2	once	TRBD2	TGTGCCAGCAGCTCAGAGGCATTAGCGGGAGGGTTCAGGGAGCTGTTTTTT	CASSSEALAGGFRELFF
TRBV7-9	TRBJ1-1	NA	TRBD1	TGTGCCAGCAGCTTAGAGGGGGCAGGAACTGAAGCTTTCTTT	CASSLEGAGTEAFF
TRBV5-1	TRBJ1-2	NA	NA	TGCGCCAGCAGCTTGGCCACGGTCCGCGGCTATGGCTACACCTTC	CASSLATVRGYGYTF
TRBV5-1	TRBJ2-2	NA	NA	TGCGCCAGCAGCGGCATCATAGGGCCCGGGGAGCTGTTTTTT	CASSGIIGPGELFF
TRBV5-1	TRBJ2-3	NA	NA	TGCGCCAGCAGCTTCCAAGCTAGCACAGATACGCAGTATTTT	CASSFQASTDTQYF
TRBV5-1	TRBJ2-2	NA	NA	TGCGCCAGCAGCTTTATTACCCCACCGACCGGGGAGCTGTTTTTT	CASSFITPPTGELFF
TRBV29-1	TRBJ2-5	NA	NA	TGCAGCGTTGCCCTATTCTTGGAGACCCAGTACTTC	CSVALFLETQYF
TRBV4-3	TRBJ1-3	NA	TRBD1	TGCGCCAGCAGCCGGACGAGACAGGGGCTAAGGGGAAACACCATATATTTT	CASSRTRQGLRGNTIYF
TRBV6-5	TRBJ1-2	NA	NA	TGTGCCAGCAGTTACTCGACTGGCTATGGCTACACCTTC	CASSYSTGYGYTF
TRBV19	TRBJ1-1	once	NA	TGTGCCAGTAGAGACATAGGGGGAACCGGCACTGAAGCTTTCTTT	CASRDIGGTGTEAFF
TRBV5-1	TRBJ2-7	NA	TRBD1	TGCGCCAGCAGCCAGAAGACAGGGGCTTATCGTCTCGGGCAGTACTTC	CASSQKTGAYRLGQYF
TRBV6-5	TRBJ1-2	few	NA	TGTGCCAGCAGTCCTGGTCAGTATGGCTACACCTTC	CASSPGQYGYTF
TRBV5-1	TRBJ1-1	NA	TRBD1	TGCGCCAGCAGCTCCTTACAGGGGGAAGCTTTCTTT	CASSSLQGEAFF
TRBV25-1	TRBJ1-5	NA	TRBD1	TGTGCCAGCAGGGAGACAGGGGGAAACAATCAGCCCCAGCATTTT	CASRETGGNNQPQHF
TRBV4-3	TRBJ2-1	NA	NA	TGCGCCAGCAGCCAGACTAGCTCCTACAATGAGCAGTTCTTC	CASSQTSSYNEQFF
TRBV28	TRBJ2-5	NA	TRBD2	TGTGCCAGCAGGGGATCCGGGACTATGAAGACCCAGTACTTC	CASRGSGTMKTQYF
TRBV9	TRBJ2-6	NA	NA	TGTGCCAGCAGCGCAGGACAGCAAAGACACTCTGGGGCCAACGTCCTGACTTTC	CASSAGQQRHSGANVLTF
TRBV6-1	TRBJ1-2	NA	NA	TGTGCCAGCAGTGAAGTCTCTGGGGGCTATGGCTACACCTTC	CASSEVSGGYGYTF
TRBV5-1	TRBJ1-6	NA	NA	TGCGCCAGCAGCTTGGAGACCCAGACGGGGAATTCACCCCTCCACTTT	CASSLETQTGNSPLHF
TRBV30	TRBJ2-1	NA	NA	TGTGCCTGGAATAATAAGGGGCTGGGTTACAATGAGCAGTTCTTC	CAWNNKGLGYNEQFF
TRBV30	TRBJ1-1	NA	NA	TGTGCCTGGAGTGTAAAAGGGGACATAAAGGTGGCTGAAGCTTTCTTT	CAWSVKGDIKVAEAFF
TRBV6-1	TRBJ1-4	NA	TRBD1	TGTGCCAGCAGTTCCAGGGGGGCAAGAAATGAAAAACTGTTTTTT	CASSSRGARNEKLFF
TRBV5-4	TRBJ2-7	NA	TRBD1	TGTGCCAGCAGCGTATTCTCCGGTGGGACAGGGCTGTACGAGCAGTACTTC	CASSVFSGGTGLYEQYF
TRBV6-6	TRBJ1-4	NA	NA	TGTGCCAGCAGTAGGGGGGGCGGTGCAACTAATGAAAAACTGTTTTTT	CASSRGGGATNEKLFF
TRBV5-1	TRBJ2-4	NA	NA	TGCGCCAGCACCATTGGGTGGGGGAAAGCCAAAAACATTCAGTACTTC	CASTIGWGKAKNIQYF
TRBV6-1	TRBJ1-2	NA	NA	TGTGCCAGCAGTACGGGACACGGGGTCTATGGCTACACCTTC	CASSTGHGVYGYTF
TRBV9	TRBJ1-1	few	NA	TGTGCCAGCAGCGTAGGGGGGTCAATGAACACTGAAGCTTTCTTT	CASSVGGSMNTEAFF
TRBV11-1	TRBJ2-5	NA	NA	TGTGCCAGCAGCTTAGACGGTACAGAAAAAGAGACCCAGTACTTC	CASSLDGTEKETQYF
TRBV9	TRBJ2-3	NA	TRBD1	TGTGCCAGCAGCGCCGGGACAGGACGCACAGATACGCAGTATTTT	CASSAGTGRTDTQYF
TRBV11-3	TRBJ2-1	once	NA	TGTGCCAGCAGCTTAGATAGGGGTAGTGAGCAGTTCTTC	CASSLDRGSEQFF
TRBV2	TRBJ2-7	once	NA	TGTGCCAGCAGTGCTTACCAGGGCCCCTTCTACGAGCAGTACTTC	CASSAYQGPFYEQYF
TRBV18	TRBJ1-1	NA	NA	TGTGCCAGCTCACCGACGGTAAACACTGAAGCTTTCTTT	CASSPTVNTEAFF
TRBV19	TRBJ2-1	NA	TRBD1	TGTGCCAGTAATACAGGGGGCATCTACAATGAGCAGTTCTTC	CASNTGGIYNEQFF
TRBV12-1	TRBJ2-1	NA	NA	TGTGCCAGCAGCTTTGCGCCGGAGCCGACCTCCATACGCAATGAGCAGTTCTTC	CASSFAPEPTSIRNEQFF
TRBV6-1	TRBJ1-5	NA	NA	TGTGCCAGTAAGACAGTGGGGGTCCAGCCCCAGCATTTT	CASKTVGVQPQHF
TRBV10-1	TRBJ1-1	NA	NA	TGCGCCAGCAGTGAAGGAGAGCAGGGTGGAACTGAAGCTTTCTTT	CASSEGEQGGTEAFF
TRBV4-1	TRBJ1-3	NA	TRBD1	TGCGCCAGCAGCCAAGATAATGCTTGGCTTAGGAGACAGGGGGCAAATGGAAACACCATATATTTT	CASSQDNAWLRRQGANGNTIYF
TRBV2	TRBJ2-1	NA	NA	TGTGCCAGCCGGGGACTCTTCAATGAGCAGTTCTTC	CASRGLFNEQFF
TRBV5-1	TRBJ2-7	NA	NA	TGCGCCAGCAGCTTGGCTGCCCCCTACGAGCAGTACTTC	CASSLAAPYEQYF
TRBV19	TRBJ1-5	NA	NA	TGTGCCAGTACCAAGGGGGGTTATCAGCCCCAGCATTTT	CASTKGGYQPQHF
TRBV4-3	TRBJ2-1	NA	NA	TGCGCCAGCAGCCAGGGAAGACTGGGATCCTACAATGAGCAGTTCTTC	CASSQGRLGSYNEQFF
TRBV9	TRBJ1-6	NA	TRBD1	TGTGCCAGCAGCATAGAGACAGGGGGCAGTTCACCCCTCCACTTT	CASSIETGGSSPLHF
TRBV5-4	TRBJ2-7	NA	TRBD1	TGTGCCAGCAGCTTAATTGACAGGGGGCTGGGCGAGCAGTACTTC	CASSLIDRGLGEQYF